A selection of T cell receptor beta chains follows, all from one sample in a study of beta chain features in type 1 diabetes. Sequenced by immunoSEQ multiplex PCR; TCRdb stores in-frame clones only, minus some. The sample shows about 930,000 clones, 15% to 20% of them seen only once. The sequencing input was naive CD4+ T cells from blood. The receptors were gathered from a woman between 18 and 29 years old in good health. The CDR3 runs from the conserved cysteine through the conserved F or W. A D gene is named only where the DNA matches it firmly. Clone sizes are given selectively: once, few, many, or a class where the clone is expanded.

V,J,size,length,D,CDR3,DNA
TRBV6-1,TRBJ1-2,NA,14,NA,CASSETTLGGGYTF,TGTGCCAGCAGTGAGACGACCCTTGGGGGTGGCTACACCTTC
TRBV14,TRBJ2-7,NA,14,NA,CASSPRQGSYEQYF,TGTGCCAGCAGCCCAAGACAAGGATCTTACGAGCAGTACTTC
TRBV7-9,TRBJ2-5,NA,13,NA,CASSLGSRETQYF,TGTGCCAGCAGCTTAGGGTCGAGAGAGACCCAGTACTTC
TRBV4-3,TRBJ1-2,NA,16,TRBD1,CASSQERGRGDYGYTF,TGCGCCAGCAGCCAAGAAAGGGGCAGGGGGGATTATGGCTACACCTTC
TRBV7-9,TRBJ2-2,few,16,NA,CASSTRTGTNTGELFF,TGTGCCAGCAGCACTAGGACCGGAACGAACACCGGGGAGCTGTTTTTT
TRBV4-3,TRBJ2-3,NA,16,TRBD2,CASSQEGTSRSDTQYF,TGCGCCAGCAGCCAAGAAGGGACTAGCAGATCAGATACGCAGTATTTT
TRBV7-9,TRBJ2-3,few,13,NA,CASSSLTGDTQYF,TGTGCCAGCAGCTCGTTAACGGGAGATACGCAGTATTTT
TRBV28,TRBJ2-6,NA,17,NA,CASSFLEALSGANVLTF,TGTGCCAGCAGTTTCTTGGAGGCCCTATCTGGGGCCAACGTCCTGACTTTC
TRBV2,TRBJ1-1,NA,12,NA,CASSYQGPEAFF,TGTGCCAGCAGTTACCAGGGTCCTGAAGCTTTCTTT
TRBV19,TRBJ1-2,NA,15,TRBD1,CASSPPDRGLYGYTF,TGTGCCAGTAGCCCTCCCGACAGGGGGCTCTATGGCTACACCTTC
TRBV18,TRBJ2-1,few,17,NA,CASSPQSRGPRRSEQFF,TGTGCCAGCTCACCCCAATCCCGAGGCCCCCGGAGGAGTGAGCAGTTCTTC
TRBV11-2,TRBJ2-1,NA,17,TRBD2,CASRKINLAGSYNEQFF,TGTGCCAGCAGGAAGATAAACCTAGCGGGGTCCTACAATGAGCAGTTCTTC
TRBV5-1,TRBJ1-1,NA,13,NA,CASRERQTVEAFF,TGCGCCAGCAGGGAAAGACAGACCGTAGAAGCTTTCTTT
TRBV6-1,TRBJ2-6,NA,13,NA,CASIPSGANVLTF,TGTGCCAGCATTCCCTCTGGGGCCAACGTCCTGACTTTC
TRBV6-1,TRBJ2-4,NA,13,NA,CASAGRDKNIQYF,TGTGCCAGCGCGGGTCGGGACAAGAACATTCAGTACTTC
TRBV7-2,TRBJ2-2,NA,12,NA,CASRDATGELFF,TGTGCCAGCAGAGATGCCACCGGGGAGCTGTTTTTT
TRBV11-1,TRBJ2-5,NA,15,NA,CASSPMGNREETQYF,TGTGCCAGCAGTCCCATGGGGAATAGAGAAGAGACCCAGTACTTC
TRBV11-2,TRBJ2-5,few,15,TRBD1,CASSRSPDRVETQYF,TGTGCCAGCAGCAGATCCCCGGACAGGGTTGAGACCCAGTACTTC
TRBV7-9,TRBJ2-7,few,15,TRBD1,CASSKWTGDLDEQYF,TGTGCCAGCAGCAAATGGACAGGGGATTTGGACGAGCAGTACTTC
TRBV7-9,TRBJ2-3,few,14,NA,CASSLGWSTDTQYF,TGTGCCAGCAGCTTAGGCTGGTCCACAGATACGCAGTATTTT
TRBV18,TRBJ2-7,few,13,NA,CASSPPSGYEQYF,TGTGCCAGCTCACCACCGTCGGGCTACGAGCAGTACTTC
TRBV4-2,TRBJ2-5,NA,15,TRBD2,CASSASGGRQETQYF,TGTGCCAGCAGCGCCAGCGGGGGCCGCCAAGAGACCCAGTACTTC
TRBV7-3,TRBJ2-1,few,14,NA,CASSFGSGGNEQFF,TGTGCCAGCAGCTTTGGTAGCGGTGGTAATGAGCAGTTCTTC
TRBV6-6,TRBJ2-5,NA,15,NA,CASSYSIPLGETQYF,TGTGCCAGCAGTTACTCGATACCGTTGGGAGAGACCCAGTACTTC
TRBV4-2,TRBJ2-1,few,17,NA,CASSQDAAGVYYNEQFF,TGTGCCAGCAGCCAAGATGCCGCAGGGGTGTACTACAATGAGCAGTTCTTC
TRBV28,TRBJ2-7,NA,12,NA,CASSSIWVEQYF,TGTGCCAGCAGCTCTATTTGGGTAGAGCAGTACTTC
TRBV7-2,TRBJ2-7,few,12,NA,CASSYGGYEQYF,TGTGCCAGCAGCTACGGGGGATACGAGCAGTACTTC
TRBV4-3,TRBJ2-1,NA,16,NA,CASSQESTGSYNEQFF,TGCGCCAGCAGCCAAGAGTCCACAGGCTCCTACAATGAGCAGTTCTTC
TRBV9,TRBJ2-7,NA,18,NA,CASSVEKGVVPPFYEQYF,TGTGCCAGCAGCGTAGAAAAGGGCGTCGTTCCCCCATTCTACGAGCAGTACTTC
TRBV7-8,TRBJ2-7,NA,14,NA,CASSSANEFYEQYF,TGTGCCAGCAGCTCCGCCAACGAGTTCTACGAGCAGTACTTC
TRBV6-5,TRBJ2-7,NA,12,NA,CARGTRMGEQYF,TGTGCCAGGGGTACCCGGATGGGCGAGCAGTACTTC
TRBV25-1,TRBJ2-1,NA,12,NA,CASSTGHDEQFF,TGTGCCAGCAGTACAGGGCACGATGAGCAGTTCTTC
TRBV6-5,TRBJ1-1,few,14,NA,CASAAPTFYTEAFF,TGTGCCAGCGCGGCGCCCACTTTTTACACTGAAGCTTTCTTT
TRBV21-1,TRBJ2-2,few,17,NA,CASSKDWGLSLTGELFF,TGTGCCAGCAGCAAAGATTGGGGACTAAGTCTCACCGGGGAGCTGTTTTTT
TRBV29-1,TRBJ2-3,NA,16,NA,CSVEPFGAGSTDTQYF,TGCAGCGTTGAACCCTTTGGAGCGGGTAGCACAGATACGCAGTATTTT
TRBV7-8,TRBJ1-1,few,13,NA,CASSLEADREAFF,TGTGCCAGCAGCTTAGAGGCCGATCGCGAAGCTTTCTTT
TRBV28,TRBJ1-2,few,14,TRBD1,CASTIARGSYGYTF,TGTGCCAGCACCATAGCCAGGGGGAGCTATGGCTACACCTTC
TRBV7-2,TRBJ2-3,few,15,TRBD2,CASSPTSGRANTQYF,TGTGCCAGCAGCCCCACTAGCGGGAGGGCTAATACGCAGTATTTT
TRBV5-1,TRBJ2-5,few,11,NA,CASSLAETQYF,TGCGCCAGCAGCTTGGCGGAGACCCAGTACTTC
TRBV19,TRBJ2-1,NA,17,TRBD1,CATTGGRGPWSYNEQFF,TGTGCCACGACAGGGGGGCGGGGACCTTGGTCCTACAATGAGCAGTTCTTC
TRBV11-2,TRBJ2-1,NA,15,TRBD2,CASSLDLAGYNEQFF,TGTGCCAGCAGCTTAGACCTAGCGGGTTACAATGAGCAGTTCTTC
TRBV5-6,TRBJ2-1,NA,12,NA,CASSLARNEQFF,TGTGCCAGCAGCTTGGCCCGTAATGAGCAGTTCTTC
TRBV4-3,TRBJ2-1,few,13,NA,CASSPSPYNEQFF,TGCGCCAGCAGCCCAAGTCCCTACAATGAGCAGTTCTTC
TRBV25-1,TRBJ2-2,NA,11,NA,CASSEGGELFF,TGTGCCAGCAGTGAGGGCGGGGAGCTGTTTTTT
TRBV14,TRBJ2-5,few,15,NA,CASSQDRYGGETQYF,TGTGCCAGCAGCCAAGATCGATATGGTGGTGAGACCCAGTACTTC
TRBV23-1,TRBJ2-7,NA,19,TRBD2,CASESKGGPTSGRLYEQYF,TGCGCCAGCGAATCGAAAGGGGGGCCAACTAGCGGGAGGTTATACGAGCAGTACTTC
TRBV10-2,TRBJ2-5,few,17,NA,CASSELPQGRAPPTQYF,TGCGCCAGCAGTGAGTTACCACAGGGTCGAGCCCCGCCGACCCAGTACTTC
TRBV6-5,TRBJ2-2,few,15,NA,CASSLGGIITGELFF,TGTGCCAGCAGTCTGGGGGGTATTATTACCGGGGAGCTGTTTTTT
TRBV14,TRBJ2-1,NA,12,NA,CASSQVRYQQFF,TGTGCCAGCAGCCAAGTCAGGTACCAACAGTTCTTC
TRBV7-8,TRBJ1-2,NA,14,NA,CASSSPAFNYGYTF,TGTGCCAGCAGCTCCCCGGCTTTTAACTATGGCTACACCTTC
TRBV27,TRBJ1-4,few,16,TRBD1,CASRRKTGATNEKLFF,TGTGCCAGCAGAAGGAAAACAGGGGCAACTAATGAAAAACTGTTTTTT
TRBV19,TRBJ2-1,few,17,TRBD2,CASSIDPGTSGSNEQFF,TGTGCCAGTAGTATCGACCCCGGGACTAGCGGGAGTAATGAGCAGTTCTTC
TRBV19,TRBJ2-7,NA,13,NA,CASSRDLTYEQYF,TGTGCCAGTAGTAGGGACCTTACCTACGAGCAGTACTTC
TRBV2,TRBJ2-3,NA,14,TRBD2,CAGSLAGVTDTQYF,TGTGCCGGCTCACTAGCGGGAGTCACAGATACGCAGTATTTT
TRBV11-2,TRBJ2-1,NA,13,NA,CASSPRGPNEQFF,TGTGCCAGCAGCCCCCGTGGTCCCAATGAGCAGTTCTTC
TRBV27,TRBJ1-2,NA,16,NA,CASSPNYRVANYGYTF,TGTGCCAGCAGCCCGAATTACAGGGTCGCTAACTATGGCTACACCTTC
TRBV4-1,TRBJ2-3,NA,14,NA,CASSQGRSTDTQYF,TGCGCCAGCAGCCAGGGTCGTAGCACAGATACGCAGTATTTT
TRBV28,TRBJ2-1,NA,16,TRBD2,CASSSGGSFSYNEQFF,TGTGCCAGCAGTTCGGGCGGGAGCTTCTCCTACAATGAGCAGTTCTTC
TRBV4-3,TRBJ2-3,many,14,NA,CASSQVAITDTQYF,TGCGCCAGCAGCCAGGTAGCAATCACAGATACGCAGTATTTT